This record covers a single T cell receptor beta chain. Its target is unknown. The CDR3 runs to 16 residues. Germline V gene lookup returns CDR1 SGHDN and CDR2 FVKESK. Trimming removed 4 bases from V and 2 bases from J; junction bases left unmatched: 9. These data originate in a study of CD8 T cell repertoires and HIV-1 epitope variants. Study context: Twenty-five autologous and known Gag and Nef epitope variant peptides each stimulated T cells separately.

The study, taken as a whole, reports: Roughly nine antigen-specific TCR beta clonotypes were found; roughly six seemed cross-reactive to variants.

Survey-depth immunoSEQ sequencing covered TCR beta CDR3 regions. TCRdb keeps only in-frame clones here, not all; method: immunoSEQ multiplex PCR. Of 4,500 to 6,500 clones listed, approximately 70% are singletons. V usage is TRBV14 and J usage is TRBJ2-3; 7 positions agree with TRBD1. The receptor comes from a male donor with HIV. Sequencing used cultured CD8+ T cells derived from PBMCs. As DNA, the CDR3 is TGTGCCAGCAGCCCCCGGGACAGAGGCTACACAGATACGCAGTATTTT. It yields the protein CASSPRDRGYTDTQYF.